This T cell receptor beta chain was captured by sequencing in a study of Ad26.COV2.S vaccination and SARS-CoV-2 variants. At the level of the study: Trial arm assignment for the donor was COV1001 Ad26.COV2.S. Donor got 5x10^10 or 1x10^11 viral particles of Ad26.COV2.S.

The sample holds one count of this clone. Its antigen remains unknown. Repertoires were generated with immunoSEQ multiplex PCR, while TCRdb's copy carries only in-frame clones and drops some. Of hundreds of thousands of clones listed, roughly 84% are singletons. Treatment reported: roughly 18 received Ad26.COV2.S at low or high dose, single or two shots; five or six received placebo; per-sample allocation not given. At day 63 after the first vaccine or placebo injection, samples were drawn. The individual, an adult aged 18-55 years, was a donor in Boston. Study-wide results and limits: Post-vaccination spike-specific CD8+ and CD4+ T cell responses reportedly had substantial breadth.

Per germline, CDR1 LGHNT and CDR2 FRNRAP. V lost 1 base, J lost 5 bases, and 17 bases lay in between. CDR3 size: 16 residues. The origin of this receptor is a person between 18 and 60 years old who received the Ad26.COV2.S COVID-19 vaccine or a placebo. The sequencing used peripheral blood, collected in a trial of Ad26.COV2.S vaccine versus placebo. The V call is TRBV12-5, the J call TRBJ2-5; D possibly uses TRBD1 or TRBD2 (6 bases each). The CDR3 nucleotides are TGTGCTAGTGGTTTGGCGCTCGGGGGCTCTCAGGAGACCCAGTACTTC. Translation: CASGLALGGSQETQYF. Looking up the rest from reference TRBV12-5 and TRBJ2-5 gives the full variable domain: DARVTQTPRHKVTEMGQEVTMRCQPILGHNTVFWYRQTMMQGLELLAYFRNRAPLDDSGMPKDRFSAEMPDATLATLKIQPSEPRDSAVYFCASGLALGGSQETQYFGPGTRLLVL.